This T cell receptor (beta chain) appears in the sequencing data of a study of cytomegalovirus exposure and HLA in healthy donors. Study-wide results and caveats: Some 150 TCR beta chains were listed as cytomegalovirus-associated.

This clone was observed a few times. Its antigen is not known. Germline V lookup: CDR1 SGHRS, CDR2 YFSETQ. The V and J ends lost 3 bases and 10 bases respectively, with 19 bases between them. CDR3 size: 14 residues. PCR involved 60 Vbeta and 13 Jbeta primers. Assay: immunoSEQ multiplex PCR; the TCRdb copy retains only in-frame clones and omits some. The sample carries about 160,000 clones, 82% recorded once. V and J are TRBV5-1 and TRBJ1-2; possible D gene TRBD1, 5 bases. The TCR was taken from a girl between 10 and 17 years old in good health and CMV-seropositive. The specimen was PBMCs. CDR3 in DNA: TGCGCCAGCAGCTACTCCCCCCAGGGCTATCACTACACCTTC. It is translated as CASSYSPQGYHYTF.